This T cell receptor (beta chain) was observed in a study of CD8+ T cells in alopecia areata (dated by TCRdb to 2017 to 2018). With regard to the full study: To study T cell clonal expansion in alopecia areata, the researchers applied high-throughput TCRbeta sequencing to both the C3H/HeJ mouse model and human patients. On the human side, TCRbeta sequencing was run on scalp tissue and on sorted CD4+ and CD8+ peripheral blood T cells from healthy controls and from alopecia areata patients with either patchy or totalis/universalis disease. Scalp clonality was compared across normal scalp (n=4), patchy alopecia areata scalp (n=8), and alopecia totalis/universalis scalp (n=8). The RNA source kit depended on sample type: the PAXgene miRNA kit for fixed scalp, the miRNeasy kit for PBMCs, and the RNeasy kit for mouse skin. TCRbeta CDR3 regions were amplified by immunoSEQ multiplex PCR using 35 Vbeta forward and 13 Jbeta reverse primers. Overall results and qualifications from the work: Shared TCR sequences between patients were less evident than in mice, which may be partly attributable to HLA diversity in the patient population. Scalp TCR repertoire analysis is complicated because resident alphabeta T cells in normal human skin are also sequenced, whereas mouse skin is dominated by gammadelta T cells. Compared with normal scalp, lesional scalp, particularly in alopecia totalis/universalis, had higher clonality and more expanded CD8+ clones, which suggests antigenic drive.

After PBMCs were isolated by density centrifugation and stained for CD3, CD4 and CD8, a FACSAria was used to sort CD4+ and CD8+ T cells. Scalp biopsies and blood samples were provided by unaffected controls. Concerning this clone itself: Its recognized antigen is unknown. The input lacks base qualities; no much larger clone sits a single base away.

The library was generated by the immunoSEQ multiplex PCR assay. For TCR sequencing, RNA was extracted from every sample and reverse transcribed into cDNA to serve as template. First-strand cDNA was synthesized with SuperScript III using a 2:1 mix of oligo-dT and random hexamers. A synthetic immune receptor repertoire was used to assess amplification bias, and residual bias was removed computationally. The source study handled its data this way. Raw reads were preprocessed to remove errors, and CDR3 was defined by IMGT conventions from the conserved cysteine to phenylalanine. Clonality was computed by normalizing Shannon entropy by log2 of the number of productive unique TCRs and subtracting the result from 1. Scalp TCRbeta sequences were cross-referenced with sorted blood CD4 and CD8 repertoires so that the CD4 or CD8 identity of scalp clones could be inferred. The immuneACCESS repertoire file appears here via TCRdb, limited to in-frame rearrangements. These files lack a portion of the clones; in checked studies, under half of the deficit traces to unresolved V genes, and the cause of the others is not known. V and J calls and clone size are as listed in that table; D and trimming were resolved from the DNA. Present in this sample are 150,000 to 200,000 clones, about 60% of which were seen just once. The ten largest clonotypes hold 4.8% of the sample.

The germline V gene supplies CDR1 MDHEN and CDR2 SYDVKM. V drops 7 bases and J drops 0 bases, leaving 12 bases in between. Counted from cysteine to phenylalanine, this CDR3 has 14 amino acids. Only CDR3 DNA remains: 42 bases, in frame from the first base. This chain is built from TRBV28 and TRBJ1-1; the D gene identity is not certain. The TCR originated in a human donor in good health. The sample consisted of CD4+ T cells sorted from blood. The DNA reads TGTGCCAGCAAAAGGACGGCCATGAACACTGAAGCTTTCTTT. It translates to CASKRTAMNTEAFF.